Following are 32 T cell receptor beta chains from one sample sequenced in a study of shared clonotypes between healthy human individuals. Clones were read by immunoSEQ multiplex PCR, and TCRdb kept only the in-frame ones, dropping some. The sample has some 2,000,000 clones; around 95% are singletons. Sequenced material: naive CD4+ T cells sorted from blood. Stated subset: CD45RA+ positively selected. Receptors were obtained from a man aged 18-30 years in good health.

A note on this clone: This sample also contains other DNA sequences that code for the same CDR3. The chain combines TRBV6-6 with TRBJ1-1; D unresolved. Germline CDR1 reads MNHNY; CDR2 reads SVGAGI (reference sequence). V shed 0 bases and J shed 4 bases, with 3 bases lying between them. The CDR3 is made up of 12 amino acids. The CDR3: CASSYSSTEAFF. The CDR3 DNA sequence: TGTGCCAGCAGTTACTCGAGCACTGAAGCTTTCTTT.

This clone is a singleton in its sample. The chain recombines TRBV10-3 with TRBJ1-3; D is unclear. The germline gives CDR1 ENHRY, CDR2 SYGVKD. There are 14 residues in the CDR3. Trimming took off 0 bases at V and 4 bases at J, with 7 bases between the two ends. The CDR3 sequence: CAISESRGGNTIYF. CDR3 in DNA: TGTGCCATCAGTGAGTCACGCGGAGGAAACACCATATATTTT.

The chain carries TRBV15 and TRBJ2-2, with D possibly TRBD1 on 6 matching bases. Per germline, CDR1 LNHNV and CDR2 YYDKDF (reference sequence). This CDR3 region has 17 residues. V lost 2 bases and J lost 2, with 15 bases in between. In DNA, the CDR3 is TGTGCCACCAGCAGATCCTCAGGGGCTAGAAACACCGGGGAGCTGTTTTTT. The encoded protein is CATSRSSGARNTGELFF.

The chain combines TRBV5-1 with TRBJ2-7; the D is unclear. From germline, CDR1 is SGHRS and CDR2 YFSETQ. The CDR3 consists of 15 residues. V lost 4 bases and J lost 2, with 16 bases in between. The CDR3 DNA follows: TGCGCCAGCAGCCCACGATTCAACTCCGCCTACGAGCAGTACTTC. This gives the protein CASSPRFNSAYEQYF.

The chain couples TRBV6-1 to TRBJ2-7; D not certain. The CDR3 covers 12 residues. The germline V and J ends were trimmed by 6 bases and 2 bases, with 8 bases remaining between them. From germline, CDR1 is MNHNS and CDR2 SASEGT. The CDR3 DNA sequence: TGTGCCAGCAGAAACCCAGCCTACGAGCAGTACTTC. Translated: CASRNPAYEQYF.

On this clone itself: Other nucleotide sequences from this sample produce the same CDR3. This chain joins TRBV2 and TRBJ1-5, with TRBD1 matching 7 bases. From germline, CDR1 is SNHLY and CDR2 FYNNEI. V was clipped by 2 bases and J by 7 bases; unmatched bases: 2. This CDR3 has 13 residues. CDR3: CASSEQGGQPQHF. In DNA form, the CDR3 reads TGTGCCAGCAGTGAACAGGGGGGGCAGCCCCAGCATTTT.

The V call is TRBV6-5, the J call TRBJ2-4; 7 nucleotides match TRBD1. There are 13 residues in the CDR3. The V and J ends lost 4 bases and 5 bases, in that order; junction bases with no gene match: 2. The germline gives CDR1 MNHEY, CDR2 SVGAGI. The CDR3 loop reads CASSSGTENIQYF. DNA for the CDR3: TGTGCCAGCAGTTCAGGGACAGAAAACATTCAGTACTTC.

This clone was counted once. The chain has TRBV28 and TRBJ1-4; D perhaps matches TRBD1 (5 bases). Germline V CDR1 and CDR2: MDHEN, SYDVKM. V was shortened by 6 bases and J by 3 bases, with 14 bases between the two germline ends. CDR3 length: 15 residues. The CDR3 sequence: CASSRVGLANEKLFF. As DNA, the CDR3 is TGTGCCAGCAGCAGGGTGGGGTTGGCTAATGAAAAACTGTTTTTT. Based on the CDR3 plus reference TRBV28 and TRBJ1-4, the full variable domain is DVKVTQSSRYLVKRTGEKVFLECVQDMDHENMFWYRQDPGLGLRLIYFSYDVKMKEKGDIPEGYSVSREKKERFSLILESASTNQTSMYLCASSRVGLANEKLFFGSGTQLSVL.

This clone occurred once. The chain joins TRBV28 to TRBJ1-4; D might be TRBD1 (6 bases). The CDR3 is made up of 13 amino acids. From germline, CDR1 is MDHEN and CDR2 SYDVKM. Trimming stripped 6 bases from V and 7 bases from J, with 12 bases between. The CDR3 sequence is CASRGGLGEKLFF. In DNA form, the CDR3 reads TGTGCCAGCAGGGGGGGGCTCGGTGAAAAACTGTTTTTT. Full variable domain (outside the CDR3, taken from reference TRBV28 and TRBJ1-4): DVKVTQSSRYLVKRTGEKVFLECVQDMDHENMFWYRQDPGLGLRLIYFSYDVKMKEKGDIPEGYSVSREKKERFSLILESASTNQTSMYLCASRGGLGEKLFFGSGTQLSVL.

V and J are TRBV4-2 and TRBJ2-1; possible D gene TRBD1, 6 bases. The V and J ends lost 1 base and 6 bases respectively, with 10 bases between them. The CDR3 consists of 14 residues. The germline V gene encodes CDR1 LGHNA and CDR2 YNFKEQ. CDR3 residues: CASSQGQGSNEQFF. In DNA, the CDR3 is TGTGCCAGCAGCCAAGGGCAGGGGAGCAATGAGCAGTTCTTC.

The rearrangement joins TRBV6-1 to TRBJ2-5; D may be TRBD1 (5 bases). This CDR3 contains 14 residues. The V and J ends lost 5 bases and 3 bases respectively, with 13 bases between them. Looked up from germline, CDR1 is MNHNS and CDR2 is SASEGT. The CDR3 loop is CASSSGWVEETQYF. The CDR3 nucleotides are TGTGCCAGCAGTTCAGGGTGGGTCGAAGAGACCCAGTACTTC.

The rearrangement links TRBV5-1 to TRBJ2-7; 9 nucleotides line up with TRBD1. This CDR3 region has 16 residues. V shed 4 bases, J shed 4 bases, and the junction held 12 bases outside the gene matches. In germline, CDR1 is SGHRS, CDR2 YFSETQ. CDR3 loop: CASSLTIGQGIYEQYF. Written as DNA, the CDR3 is TGCGCCAGCAGCCTAACAATCGGACAGGGGATTTACGAGCAGTACTTC.

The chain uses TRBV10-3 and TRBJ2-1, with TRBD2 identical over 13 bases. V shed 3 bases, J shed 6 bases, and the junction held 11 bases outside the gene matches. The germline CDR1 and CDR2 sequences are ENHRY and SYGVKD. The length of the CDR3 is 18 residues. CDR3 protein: CAISDMGKGLAGVNEQFF. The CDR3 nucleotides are TGTGCCATCAGTGATATGGGCAAAGGACTAGCGGGGGTCAATGAGCAGTTCTTC.

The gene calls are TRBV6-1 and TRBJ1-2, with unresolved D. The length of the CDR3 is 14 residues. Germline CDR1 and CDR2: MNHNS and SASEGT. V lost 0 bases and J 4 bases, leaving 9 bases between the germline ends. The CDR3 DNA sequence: TGTGCCAGCAGTGAAGCGCCAGTCACCTATGGCTACACCTTC. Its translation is CASSEAPVTYGYTF.

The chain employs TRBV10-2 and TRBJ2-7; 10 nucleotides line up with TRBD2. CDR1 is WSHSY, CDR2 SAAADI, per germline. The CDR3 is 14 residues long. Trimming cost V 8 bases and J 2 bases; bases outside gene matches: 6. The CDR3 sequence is CASVRTSGTYEQYF. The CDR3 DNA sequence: TGCGCCAGCGTAAGGACTAGCGGCACCTACGAGCAGTACTTC.

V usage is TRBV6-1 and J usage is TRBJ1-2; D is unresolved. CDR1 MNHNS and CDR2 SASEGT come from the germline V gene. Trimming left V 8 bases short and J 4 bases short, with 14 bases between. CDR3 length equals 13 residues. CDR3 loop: CASEMRGLYGYTF. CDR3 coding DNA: TGTGCCAGCGAAATGAGAGGCCTCTATGGCTACACCTTC.

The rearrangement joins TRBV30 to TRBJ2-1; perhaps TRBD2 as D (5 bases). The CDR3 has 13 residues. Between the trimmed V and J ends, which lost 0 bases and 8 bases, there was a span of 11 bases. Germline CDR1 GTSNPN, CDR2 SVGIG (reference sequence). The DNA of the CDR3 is TGTGCCTGGAGTGTCTCCGTAGCGCATGAGCAGTTCTTC. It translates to CAWSVSVAHEQFF.

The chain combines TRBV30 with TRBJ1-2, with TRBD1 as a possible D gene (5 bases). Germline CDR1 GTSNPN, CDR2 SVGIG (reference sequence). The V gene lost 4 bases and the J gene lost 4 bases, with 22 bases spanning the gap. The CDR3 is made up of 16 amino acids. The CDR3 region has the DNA TGTGCCTGGAATCCCGGGACTCTTCTTTTTAGCTATGGCTACACCTTC. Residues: CAWNPGTLLFSYGYTF.

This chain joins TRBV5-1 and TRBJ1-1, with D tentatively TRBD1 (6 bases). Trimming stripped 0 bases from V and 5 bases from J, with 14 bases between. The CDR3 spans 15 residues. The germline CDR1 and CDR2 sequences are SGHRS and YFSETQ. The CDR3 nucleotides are TGCGCCAGCAGCTTGGATGGGGGGCAAGGAACTGAAGCTTTCTTT. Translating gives CASSLDGGQGTEAFF.

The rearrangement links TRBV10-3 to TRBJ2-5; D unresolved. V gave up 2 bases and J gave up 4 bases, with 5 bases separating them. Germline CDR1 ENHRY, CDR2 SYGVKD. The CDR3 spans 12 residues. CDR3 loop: CAISEGPETQYF. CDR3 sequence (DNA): TGTGCCATCAGTGAGGGCCCAGAGACCCAGTACTTC.

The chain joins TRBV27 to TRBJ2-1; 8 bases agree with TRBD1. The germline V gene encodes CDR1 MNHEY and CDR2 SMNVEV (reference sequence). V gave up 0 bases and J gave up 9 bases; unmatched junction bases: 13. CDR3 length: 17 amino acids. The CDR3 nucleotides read TGTGCCAGCAGTTTATCGTTTTTTGAGACAGGGGCAACTGAGCAGTTCTTC. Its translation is CASSLSFFETGATEQFF.

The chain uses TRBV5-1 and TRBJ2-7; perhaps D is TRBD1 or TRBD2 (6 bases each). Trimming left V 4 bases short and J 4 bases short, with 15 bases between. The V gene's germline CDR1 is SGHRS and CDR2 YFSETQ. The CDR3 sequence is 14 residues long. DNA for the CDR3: TGCGCCAGCAGCCCCTTGGGGGCGGGGTACGAGCAGTACTTC. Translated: CASSPLGAGYEQYF.

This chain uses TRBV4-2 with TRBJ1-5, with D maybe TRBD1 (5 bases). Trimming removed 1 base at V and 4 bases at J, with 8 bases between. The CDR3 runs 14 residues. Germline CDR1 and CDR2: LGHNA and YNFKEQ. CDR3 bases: TGTGCCAGCAGCCAAGGAGGGGATAATCAGCCCCAGCATTTT. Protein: CASSQGGDNQPQHF.

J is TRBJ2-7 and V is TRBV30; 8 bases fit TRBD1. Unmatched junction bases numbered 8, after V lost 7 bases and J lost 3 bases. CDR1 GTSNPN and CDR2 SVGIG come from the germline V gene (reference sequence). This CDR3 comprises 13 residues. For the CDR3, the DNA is TGTGCCTCAAGAGGACAGGGACACTACGAGCAGTACTTC. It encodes CASRGQGHYEQYF.

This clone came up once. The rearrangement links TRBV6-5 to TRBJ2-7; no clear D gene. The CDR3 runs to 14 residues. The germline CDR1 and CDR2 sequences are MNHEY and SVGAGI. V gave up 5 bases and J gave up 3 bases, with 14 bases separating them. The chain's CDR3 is CASSARTGFYEQYF. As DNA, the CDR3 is TGTGCCAGCAGTGCTAGGACGGGTTTCTACGAGCAGTACTTC.

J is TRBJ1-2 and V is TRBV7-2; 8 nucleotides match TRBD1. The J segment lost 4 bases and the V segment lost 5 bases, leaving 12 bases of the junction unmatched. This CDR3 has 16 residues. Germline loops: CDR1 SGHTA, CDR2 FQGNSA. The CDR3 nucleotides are TGTGCCAGCAGCCCCCAATGGGCCGGGACAGGCTATGGCTACACCTTC. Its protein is CASSPQWAGTGYGYTF.

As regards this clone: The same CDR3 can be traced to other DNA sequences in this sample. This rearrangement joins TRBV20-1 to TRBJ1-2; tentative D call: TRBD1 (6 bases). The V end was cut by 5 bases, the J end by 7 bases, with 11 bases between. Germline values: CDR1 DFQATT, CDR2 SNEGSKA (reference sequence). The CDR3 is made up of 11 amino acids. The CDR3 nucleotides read TGCAGTGCTCCAGGGGAGGCTGGCTACACCTTC. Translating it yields CSAPGEAGYTF.

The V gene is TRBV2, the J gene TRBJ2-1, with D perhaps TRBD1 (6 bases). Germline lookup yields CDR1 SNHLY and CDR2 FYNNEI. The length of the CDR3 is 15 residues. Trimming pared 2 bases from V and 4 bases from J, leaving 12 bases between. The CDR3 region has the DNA TGTGCCAGCAGTGAACAACAGGGTCAATACAATGAGCAGTTCTTC. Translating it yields CASSEQQGQYNEQFF.

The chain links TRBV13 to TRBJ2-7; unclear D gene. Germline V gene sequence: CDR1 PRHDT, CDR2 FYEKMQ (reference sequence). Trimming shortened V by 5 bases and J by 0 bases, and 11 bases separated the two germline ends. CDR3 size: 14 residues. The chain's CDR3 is CASSPPSHSYEQYF. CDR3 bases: TGTGCCAGCAGCCCCCCCTCCCACTCCTACGAGCAGTACTTC.

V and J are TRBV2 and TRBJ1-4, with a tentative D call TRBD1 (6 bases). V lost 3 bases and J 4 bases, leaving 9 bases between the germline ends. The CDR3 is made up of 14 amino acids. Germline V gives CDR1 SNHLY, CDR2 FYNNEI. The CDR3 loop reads CASSEDRRNEKLFF. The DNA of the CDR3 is TGTGCCAGCAGTGAGGACAGACGTAATGAAAAACTGTTTTTT. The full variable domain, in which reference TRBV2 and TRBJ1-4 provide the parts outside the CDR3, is EPEVTQTPSHQVTQMGQEVILRCVPISNHLYFYWYRQILGQKVEFLVSFYNNEISEKSEIFDDQFSVERPDGSNFTLKIRSTKLEDSAMYFCASSEDRRNEKLFFGSGTQLSVL.

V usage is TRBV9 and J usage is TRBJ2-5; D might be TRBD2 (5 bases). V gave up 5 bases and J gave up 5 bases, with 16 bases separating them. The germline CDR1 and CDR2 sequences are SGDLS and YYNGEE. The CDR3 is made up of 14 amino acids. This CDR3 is CASSPSGGRETQYF. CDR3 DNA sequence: TGTGCCAGCAGTCCTTCCGGAGGCCGGGAGACCCAGTACTTC. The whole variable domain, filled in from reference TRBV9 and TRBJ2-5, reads DSGVTQTPKHLITATGQRVTLRCSPRSGDLSVYWYQQSLDQGLQFLIQYYNGEERAKGNILERFSAQQFPDLHSELNLSSLELGDSALYFCASSPSGGRETQYFGPGTRLLVL.

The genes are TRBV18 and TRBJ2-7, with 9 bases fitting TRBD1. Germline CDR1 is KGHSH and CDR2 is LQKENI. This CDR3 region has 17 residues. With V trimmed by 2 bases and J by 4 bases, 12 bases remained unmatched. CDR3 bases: TGTGCCAGCTCACCAATAGGGGGCCAGGGACAGGGATACGAGCAGTACTTC. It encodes CASSPIGGQGQGYEQYF.